This T cell receptor (beta chain) was retrieved from a study of Graves' ophthalmopathy and Graves' hyperthyroidism. Overall study results and limits: The majority of expanded thyroid clonotypes above 0.001 frequency also occurred in blood. Researchers report that a 13-signature model separated ophthalmopathy from stable hyperthyroidism, posting about 88% sensitivity and more than 70% specificity.

The authors amplified TCR beta CDR3 regions from RNA transcripts. HTBI primers served in a first-round RT-PCR, which a second-round multiplex PCR followed. MiXCR, applied by TCRdb to the multiplex PCR reads, yields one record per CDR3 protein. This sample has 500,000 to 700,000 distinct CDR3 sequences; about 35% occur once, and the top ten carry 3.5% to 5%. Uncontrolled infections, pregnancy, lactation or other autoimmune diseases led to patient exclusion. Diagnosis used clinical symptoms, serum thyroxine, TRAb, thyroid ultrasound and orbital computed tomography. In germline, CDR1 is SGHRS, CDR2 YFSETQ. The CDR3 spans 15 residues. V trimming: 3 bases; J trimming: 5 bases; junction bases outside the gene matches: 7. Worth noting for this clonotype: The antigen remains undetermined.

This chain connects TRBV5-1 to TRBJ2-5; 10 bases align to TRBD1. Sequenced input: peripheral blood or thyroid tissue (not recorded which). The clonotype was recovered from an adult man with Graves' hyperthyroidism. CDR3 protein: CASSSGTGALETQYF. The CDR3 DNA reads as TGCGCCAGCAGCTCCGGGACAGGGGCTCTGGAGACCCAGTACTTC.